This entry concerns a single TCR beta chain. The missing CDR3 end, 3 residues past where the read stops, is filled in from the germline J gene. TCRdb's table, derived via immunoSEQ multiplex PCR, lists solely in-frame clones and lacks some. The table counts fewer than 30,000 clones; around 3.5% lies in the top ten. These data come from a study of T cells in women clearing cervical HPV infection. In the study overall: Cases: HPV16-related CIN3 or worse on histology, a couple of invasive cancers. Only a few women had HLA typing results available. No precancer developed; the control's incident HPV16 infection cleared within 12 months.

Germline trimming cut 4 bases from V and 5 bases from J; bases unmatched to any gene: 5. The CDR3 has 13 residues. In germline, CDR1 is SGHRS, CDR2 YFSETQ. The V call is TRBV5-1, the J call TRBJ2-7, with 8 positions matching TRBD2. The source is a woman aged 18-70 years with a cervical HPV16 infection that either progressed to CIN3+ or cleared (not recorded which). The specimen sequenced was blood buffy coat. Partial CDR3 DNA: TGCGCCAGCAGCCAACCGACTAGCGACGAG. It yields the protein CASSQPTSDE. The full CDR3 is CASSQPTSDEQYF.